The next 9 T cell receptor beta chains were all read from a single sample in a study of blood T cell repertoires in COVID-19. Assay: immunoSEQ multiplex PCR; the TCRdb copy retains only in-frame clones and omits some. This repertoire shows roughly 110,000 clones, 75% to 85% found once; its top ten account for approximately 7.9%. Sample: peripheral blood. The receptors originated from a man in his 70s with acute or convalescent COVID-19.

The chain has TRBV9 and TRBJ1-2, with 8 nucleotides matching TRBD1. The CDR3 length is 14 residues. V lost 4 bases to trimming and J lost 3 bases; unmatched junction nucleotides: 5. Germline CDR1 reads SGDLS; CDR2 reads YYNGEE. CDR3 sequence (DNA): TGTGCCAGCAGCCCCGGACAGGGCCACTATGGCTACACCTTC. Translating it yields CASSPGQGHYGYTF.

The chain employs TRBV11-3 and TRBJ2-7; a possible D gene is TRBD1 (5 bases). The germline V gene has CDR1 SGHNT and CDR2 YENEEA. Trimming took 5 bases from V and 6 from J, leaving 14 bases between them. This CDR3 comprises 13 residues. The CDR3 is CASSGNQGGEQYF. CDR3 bases: TGTGCCAGCAGCGGTAATCAGGGTGGCGAGCAGTACTTC.

About this clone itself: The junction does not match germline at one end; this may be a read error. The chain has TRBV30 and TRBJ1-3; D remains ambiguous. The germline V gene has CDR1 GTSNPN and CDR2 SVGIG (reference sequence). The CDR3 has 11 amino acids. The CDR3 nucleotides are TGTGCCTGGAGTAGTCGAAACTCCATATATTTT. Amino acid sequence: CAWSSRNSIYF.

The chain is built from TRBV9 and TRBJ2-7; 9 nucleotides line up with TRBD1. V shed 4 bases, J shed 2 bases, and the junction held 7 bases outside the gene matches. Germline-derived CDR1 and CDR2 are SGDLS and YYNGEE. The CDR3 is 15 residues long. CDR3 sequence (DNA): TGTGCCAGCAGCAAAGCCGGGACAGGGCCCTACGAGCAGTACTTC. Translated, it gives CASSKAGTGPYEQYF.

V is TRBV10-3 and J is TRBJ1-3; possible D gene TRBD1, 6 bases. The CDR3 spans 15 residues. V was clipped by 6 bases and J by 0 bases, with 12 bases between them. Germline lookup yields CDR1 ENHRY and CDR2 SYGVKD. The CDR3 DNA reads as TGTGCCATCAGGAGCGGGACACGCTCTGGAAACACCATATATTTT. Translation: CAIRSGTRSGNTIYF.

The chain links TRBV5-1 to TRBJ1-2, with a weak D call TRBD1 (5 bases). V lost 3 bases and J 5 bases, leaving 14 bases between the germline ends. The germline gives CDR1 SGHRS, CDR2 YFSETQ. The CDR3 extends over 14 amino acids. The CDR3 here is CASSSQVPTYGYTF. The CDR3 bases are TGCGCCAGCAGCTCACAGGTGCCGACTTATGGCTACACCTTC.

This chain uses TRBV19 with TRBJ1-1, with D tentatively TRBD1 (5 bases). With 9 bases removed from V and 1 base from J, the gap between germline ends came to 12 bases. Germline CDR1 is LNHDA and CDR2 is SQIVND (reference sequence). The CDR3 consists of 13 residues. CDR3 nucleotides: TGTGCCAGCAAGACAGATCGGAACACTGAAGCTTTCTTT. The encoded protein is CASKTDRNTEAFF.

The chain recombines TRBV18 with TRBJ1-2; TRBD1 matches 7 bases. CDR1 KGHSH and CDR2 LQKENI come from the germline V gene. The CDR3 is made up of 16 amino acids. The junction had 11 bases not matched to a gene; V was cut back by 4 bases and J by 3 bases. CDR3 protein: CASSQRGFGTDYGYTF. The CDR3 bases are TGTGCCAGCTCACAGAGAGGTTTTGGGACAGACTATGGCTACACCTTC.

This clone was recorded a few times. The chain recombines TRBV7-2 with TRBJ2-1, with 8 bases aligning to TRBD2. Germline V gene sequence: CDR1 SGHTA, CDR2 FQGNSA. Trimming removed 4 bases from V and 7 bases from J; junction bases left unmatched: 12. The CDR3 is made up of 16 amino acids. CDR3 region: CASSSMGGGRRNEQFF. CDR3 coding DNA: TGTGCCAGCAGCTCCATGGGGGGCGGGAGGAGAAATGAGCAGTTCTTC.